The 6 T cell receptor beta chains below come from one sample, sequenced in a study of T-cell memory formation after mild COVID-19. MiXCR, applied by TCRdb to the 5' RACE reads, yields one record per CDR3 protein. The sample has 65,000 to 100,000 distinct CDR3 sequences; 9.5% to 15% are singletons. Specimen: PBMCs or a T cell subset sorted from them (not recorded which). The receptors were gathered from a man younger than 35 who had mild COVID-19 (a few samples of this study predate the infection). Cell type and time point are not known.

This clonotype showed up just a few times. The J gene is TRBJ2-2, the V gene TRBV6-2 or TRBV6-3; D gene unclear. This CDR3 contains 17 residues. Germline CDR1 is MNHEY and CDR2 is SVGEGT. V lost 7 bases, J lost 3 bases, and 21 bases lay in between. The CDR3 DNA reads TGTGCCAGCACCCATCTGACCCACGCGCTTGACACCGGGGAGCTGTTTTTT. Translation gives CASTHLTHALDTGELFF.

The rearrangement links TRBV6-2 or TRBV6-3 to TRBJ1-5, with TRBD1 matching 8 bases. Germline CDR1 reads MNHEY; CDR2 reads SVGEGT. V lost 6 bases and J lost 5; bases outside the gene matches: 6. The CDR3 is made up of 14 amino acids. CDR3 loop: CASSPDRVYQPQHF. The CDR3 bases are TGTGCCAGCAGCCCGGACAGGGTTTATCAGCCCCAGCATTTT.

This CDR3 is CASSLGQGAFTVQYF. Written as DNA, the CDR3 is TGTGCCAGCAGCTTAGGACAGGGGGCATTTACTGTGCAGTACTTC. The chain recombines TRBV13 with TRBJ2-7; 9 bases are a match to TRBD1. The germline V gene has CDR1 PRHDT and CDR2 FYEKMQ (reference sequence). The CDR3 is 15 amino acids. J gave up 9 bases and V 0 bases, and 9 bases lay outside the gene matches.

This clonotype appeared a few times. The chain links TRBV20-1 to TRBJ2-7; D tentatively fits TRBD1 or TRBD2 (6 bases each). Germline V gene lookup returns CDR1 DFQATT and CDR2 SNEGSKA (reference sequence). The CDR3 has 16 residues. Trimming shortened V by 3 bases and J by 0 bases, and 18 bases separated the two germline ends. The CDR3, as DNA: TGCAGTGCTAGGCCCCTTTCGGGGGCCCTCTCCTACGAGCAGTACTTC. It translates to CSARPLSGALSYEQYF.

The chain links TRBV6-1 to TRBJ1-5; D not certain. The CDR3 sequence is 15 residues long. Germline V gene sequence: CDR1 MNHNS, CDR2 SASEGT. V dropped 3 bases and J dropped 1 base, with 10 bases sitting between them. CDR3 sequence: CASSERSLSNQPQHF. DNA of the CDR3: TGTGCCAGCAGTGAGCGGAGTTTGAGCAATCAGCCCCAGCATTTT.

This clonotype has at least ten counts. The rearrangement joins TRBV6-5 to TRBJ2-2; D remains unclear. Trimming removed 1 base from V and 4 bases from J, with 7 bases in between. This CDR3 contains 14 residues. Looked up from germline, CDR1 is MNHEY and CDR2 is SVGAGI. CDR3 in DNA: TGTGCCAGCAGTTACTTGGGTGTCACCGGGGAGCTGTTTTTT. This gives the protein CASSYLGVTGELFF.